This TCR beta chain was found in a study of blood T cell repertoires in COVID-19. At the level of the study: Sites in the United States, Italy and Spain provided acute and convalescent COVID-19 samples. The analysed material was cDNA or gDNA that came from T cells, B-cell-depleted T cells, or PBMCs.

Per the authors' pipeline: Nucleated cell number was recorded as an estimate derived from reference gene primer amplification. Assay: immunoSEQ multiplex PCR; the TCRdb copy retains only in-frame clones and omits some. V, J and clone size are taken as reported in that table, and D and trimming were inferred from the DNA itself. The table has approximately 110,000 clones, around 80% seen once. The CDR3 is 18 amino acids. The ends were cut back, 5 bases at V and 4 bases at J, with 23 bases in the middle. CDR1 is MNHEY, CDR2 SMNVEV, per germline (reference sequence). The material sequenced was peripheral blood. The sequence was obtained from a human donor in a cohort sampled during active or convalescent COVID-19. The chain links TRBV27 to TRBJ2-2, with D possibly matching TRBD2 (6 bases). The CDR3: CASSRRGDLLFGTGELFF. The CDR3 DNA is TGTGCCAGCAGTCGACGCGGGGATTTGTTGTTTGGCACCGGGGAGCTGTTTTTT.